In its sample, the clone carrying this T cell receptor beta chain was seen a few times. Its antigen is still unknown. This record comes from a study of T-cell memory formation after mild COVID-19. The wider study: TCR clustering was largely donor specific. Study results and caveats: There was no confirmation that second-wave clones peaking on day 37 were SARS-CoV-2 specific.

The germline CDR1 and CDR2 sequences are SQVTM and ANQGSEA. V lost 2 bases to trimming and J lost 2 bases, with 12 bases between them. The CDR3 length is 14 residues. TCRdb recomputed calls from the 5' RACE reads with MiXCR, one row per CDR3 protein. The data show a few hundred thousand distinct CDR3 sequences, around 27% seen once. The sequenced sample consisted of PBMCs or a T cell subset sorted from them (not recorded which). The sequence derives from an adult woman who had mild COVID-19 (a few samples of this study predate the infection). Cell type and time point are not known. The chain has TRBV29-1 and TRBJ2-5; weak D call: TRBD1 (6 bases). CDR3 DNA: TGCAGCGTTGAATTGGGGACACATCAAGAGACCCAGTACTTC. Protein: CSVELGTHQETQYF.